Listed below are T cell receptor beta chains from one sample, sequenced in a study of cytomegalovirus exposure and HLA in healthy donors. The repertoire was sequenced with immunoSEQ multiplex PCR; TCRdb's copy has only in-frame clones and lacks some. This table holds 65,000 to 85,000 clones, roughly 85% found once. The sample comprised PBMCs. These receptors were taken from a woman in her twenties or thirties in good health and CMV-seronegative. Both conserved end residues are part of each CDR3. The D gene is left open where the match is weak. Clone size is given for some rows only: seen once, a few or many times, or a class if the clone is expanded.

clone_size j_call d_call v_call cdr3_aa cdr3_nt
NA TRBJ2-7 NA TRBV7-9 CASSPEVEQYF TGTGCCAGCAGCCCAGAGGTTGAGCAGTACTTC
NA TRBJ2-7 NA TRBV4-2 CASSQVNRQGGHEQYF TGTGCCAGCAGCCAAGTGAACCGGCAGGGGGGACACGAGCAGTACTTC
medium-sized TRBJ2-2 NA TRBV7-3 CASSLTSANTGELFF TGTGCCAGCAGCTTAACTAGCGCGAACACCGGGGAGCTGTTTTTT
NA TRBJ2-7 TRBD1 TRBV7-6 CASSPRQGPSYEQYF TGTGCCAGCAGCCCGAGACAGGGGCCCTCCTACGAGCAGTACTTC
NA TRBJ2-7 NA TRBV5-1 CASSLAVQGSYEQYF TGCGCCAGCAGCTTGGCCGTTCAGGGAAGCTACGAGCAGTACTTC
NA TRBJ2-3 TRBD1 TRBV5-4 CASSGGQVRDTQYF TGTGCCAGCAGCGGCGGACAGGTGAGGGATACGCAGTATTTT
NA TRBJ2-1 TRBD1 TRBV7-7 CASSPSSGTGGNNEQFF TGTGCTAGCAGCCCCTCATCCGGGACAGGTGGGAACAATGAGCAGTTCTTC
NA TRBJ1-1 NA TRBV6-6 CASSYQGPYTEAFF TGTGCCAGCAGTTATCAGGGGCCCTACACTGAAGCTTTCTTT
NA TRBJ2-5 NA TRBV9 CASSGGVRETQYF TGTGCCAGCAGCGGCGGAGTCAGAGAGACCCAGTACTTC
NA TRBJ2-1 NA TRBV11-3 CARGGNEQFF TGTGCCAGGGGGGGTAATGAGCAGTTCTTC
NA TRBJ2-7 NA TRBV6-5 CASSYSGGSYEQYF TGTGCCAGCAGTTACTCAGGGGGCTCCTACGAGCAGTACTTC
NA TRBJ2-7 NA TRBV4-2 CASSQSSVEEQYF TGTGCCAGCAGCCAAAGTAGTGTAGAAGAGCAGTACTTC
NA TRBJ2-2 NA TRBV4-1 CASSQDQRGELFF TGCGCCAGCAGCCAAGATCAACGGGGGGAGCTGTTTTTT
NA TRBJ2-5 TRBD1 TRBV19 CASGQGLGEQYF TGTGCCAGCGGACAGGGGTTGGGTGAGCAGTACTTC
NA TRBJ2-7 NA TRBV9 CASSPTPGQEKPEQYF TGTGCCAGCAGTCCGACCCCGGGACAAGAGAAACCGGAGCAGTACTTC
NA TRBJ1-2 NA TRBV7-2 CASSLGGGDGYTF TGTGCCAGCAGCTTAGGGGGAGGCGATGGCTACACCTTC
few TRBJ1-1 NA TRBV5-8 CASKWTVLNTEAFF TGTGCCAGCAAATGGACAGTCCTGAACACTGAAGCTTTCTTT
NA TRBJ2-1 NA TRBV28 CASRRNPPSNEQFF TGTGCCAGCAGACGGAATCCCCCTAGCAATGAGCAGTTCTTC
NA TRBJ2-7 TRBD2 TRBV5-1 CASSWTSGRTYEQYF TGCGCCAGCAGCTGGACTAGCGGGAGGACCTACGAGCAGTACTTC
NA TRBJ2-7 TRBD2 TRBV5-8 CASSGGFWTSGSYEQYF TGTGCCAGCAGCGGAGGATTTTGGACTAGCGGGAGCTACGAGCAGTACTTC
NA TRBJ2-7 TRBD1 TRBV30 CAWSGRGREYEQYF TGTGCCTGGAGTGGTAGGGGGCGAGAATACGAGCAGTACTTC
NA TRBJ2-2 TRBD1 TRBV7-3 CASSLNGQGVAGELFF TGTGCCAGCAGCTTAAATGGCCAGGGGGTAGCCGGGGAGCTGTTTTTT
once TRBJ2-3 TRBD1 TRBV2 CASSEVRTGVDTQYF TGTGCCAGCAGTGAAGTAAGGACAGGGGTAGATACGCAGTATTTT
NA TRBJ1-2 NA TRBV11-2 CASSPSGVGYTF TGTGCCAGCAGCCCCTCCGGGGTTGGCTACACCTTC
NA TRBJ1-5 NA TRBV18 CASSPQANSNQPQHF TGTGCCAGCTCACCCCAGGCAAATAGCAATCAGCCCCAGCATTTT
NA TRBJ1-2 NA TRBV7-3 CASSLLGGGPLANYGYTF TGTGCCAGCAGCTTATTAGGGGGGGGTCCCCTAGCTAACTATGGCTACACCTTC
NA TRBJ1-2 NA TRBV30 CAWSVLTGHYGYTF TGTGCCTGGAGTGTCCTTACAGGGCACTATGGCTACACCTTC
NA TRBJ1-5 NA TRBV27 CASSLSWGGQPQHF TGTGCCAGCAGTTTATCATGGGGGGGCCAGCCCCAGCATTTT
NA TRBJ2-2 TRBD1 TRBV7-3 CASSWTGGENTGELFF TGTGCCAGCAGCTGGACAGGGGGCGAGAACACCGGGGAGCTGTTTTTT
NA TRBJ2-7 TRBD2 TRBV5-1 CASSKRENSYEQYF TGCGCCAGCAGTAAGCGGGAGAATTCCTACGAGCAGTACTTC
NA TRBJ1-1 TRBD1 TRBV7-2 CASSRGQGNTEAFF TGTGCCAGCAGCCGGGGACAGGGAAACACTGAAGCTTTCTTT
NA TRBJ2-2 TRBD2 TRBV7-2 CASSLGTSGTGELFF TGTGCCAGCAGCCTGGGGACTAGCGGGACCGGGGAGCTGTTTTTT
NA TRBJ1-6 TRBD1 TRBV4-2 CASSQRTGGSPLHF TGTGCCAGCAGCCAACGGACAGGGGGATCACCCCTCCACTTT
NA TRBJ2-5 NA TRBV11-1 CASSLGAGETQYF TGTGCCAGCAGCTTAGGGGCCGGAGAGACCCAGTACTTC
NA TRBJ1-5 TRBD1 TRBV7-2 CASSSPTGGHQPQHF TGTGCCAGCAGCTCGCCTACAGGGGGCCATCAGCCCCAGCATTTT
NA TRBJ1-2 NA TRBV7-2 CASSLGSSNYGYTF TGTGCCAGCAGCTTAGGAAGCTCTAACTATGGCTACACCTTC
NA TRBJ1-2 NA TRBV2 CASSVARGGYGYPF TGTGCCAGCAGTGTGGCTAGGGGCGGTTATGGCTACCCCTTC
NA TRBJ2-7 NA TRBV7-8 CASQGSSYEQYF TGTGCCAGCCAGGGTAGCTCCTACGAGCAGTACTTC
NA TRBJ2-7 NA TRBV6-1 CASSEMSSTYEQYF TGTGCCAGCAGTGAAATGTCCAGTACGTACGAGCAGTACTTC
NA TRBJ2-5 TRBD2 TRBV7-2 CASRAAGGSYETQYF TGTGCCAGCAGGGCGGCGGGAGGCAGTTATGAGACCCAGTACTTC
once TRBJ2-3 TRBD1 TRBV27 CASSLYRGRADTQYF TGTGCCAGCAGCCTTTACAGGGGGCGGGCAGATACGCAGTATTTT
NA TRBJ1-2 NA TRBV19 CASSPGQGGGYTF TGTGCCAGTAGTCCCGGTCAGGGTGGGGGCTACACCTTC
few TRBJ1-1 NA TRBV14 CASSQAPQATEAFF TGTGCCAGCAGCCAAGCCCCCCAGGCCACTGAAGCTTTCTTT
few TRBJ1-5 NA TRBV2 CASSDSVQPQHF TGTGCCAGCAGTGACAGTGTGCAGCCCCAGCATTTT
NA TRBJ2-7 NA TRBV4-1 CASSRVGGIPTYEQYF TGCGCCAGCAGCCGAGTAGGCGGGATCCCGACCTACGAGCAGTACTTC
NA TRBJ2-2 TRBD1 TRBV7-2 CASSSPTGPLTGELFF TGTGCCAGCAGTTCCCCGACAGGGCCACTCACCGGGGAGCTGTTTTTT
NA TRBJ2-1 NA TRBV5-1 CASSLTSYNEQFF TGCGCCAGCAGCTTGACTAGCTACAATGAGCAGTTCTTC
medium-sized TRBJ2-1 TRBD2 TRBV4-3 CASSQEPSGGGYEQFF TGCGCCAGCAGCCAAGAACCTAGCGGAGGTGGATATGAGCAGTTCTTC
NA TRBJ2-1 TRBD1 TRBV9 CASSPPGQHNGQFF TGTGCCAGCAGCCCCCCGGGACAGCACAATGGGCAGTTCTTC
NA TRBJ2-3 NA TRBV9 CASSGWASDTQYF TGTGCCAGCAGCGGTTGGGCCTCAGATACGCAGTATTTT